The source of this T cell receptor beta chain is a study of T cells in Graves' hyperthyroidism and ophthalmopathy. RNA transcripts yielded amplified TCR beta CDR3 regions. A first-round RT-PCR of the TCR CDR3 used the HTBI primer set. In TCRdb, the multiplex PCR reads were re-called with MiXCR into one record per CDR3 protein. The table shows 250,000 to 300,000 distinct CDR3 sequences, with about 14% occurring only once. Among the patients, aged 18 to 65, hyperthyroidism was newly diagnosed and had lasted under 2 months. A patient was excluded if there was uncontrolled infection, other autoimmune disease, pregnancy or lactation. Diagnosing involved the use of clinical symptoms, serum thyroxine and TRAb, thyroid ultrasound and orbital computed tomography. Trimming removed 5 bases at V and 5 bases at J, with 6 bases between. Germline V lookup: CDR1 KGHSH, CDR2 LQKENI. CDR3 length: 11 residues. This clonotype was recorded at least ten times.

The receptor was isolated from a woman aged 40 to 55 with Graves' hyperthyroidism that later progressed to Graves' ophthalmopathy. The sample consisted of blood. This chain connects TRBV18 to TRBJ2-5; D not certain. CDR3 nucleotides: TGTGCCAGCTCAATAGGGGAGACCCAGTACTTC. Encoded protein: CASSIGETQYF.